This T cell receptor (beta chain) was retrieved from a study of T cell changes during pregnancy in multiple sclerosis. The CDR3 extends over 19 amino acids. V dropped 6 bases and J dropped 2 bases, with 26 bases sitting between them. CDR1 SEHNR and CDR2 FQNEAQ come from the germline V gene (reference sequence). This clone was seen only once. The repertoire was sequenced with immunoSEQ multiplex PCR; TCRdb's copy has only in-frame clones and lacks some. The sample lists roughly 64,000 clones; roughly 88% were seen once. Source: peripheral blood, taken in the second trimester of pregnancy. The rearrangement uses TRBV7-9 and TRBJ1-5, with TRBD1 as a possible D gene (6 bases). The receptor was isolated from a female donor with multiple sclerosis, enrolled in a pregnancy study. DNA for the CDR3: TGTGCCAGCAGTCTCGGAAGGGGACACCAGCTACGGGGCAATCAGCCCCAGCATTTT. Encoded protein: CASSLGRGHQLRGNQPQHF.